The rows below give T cell receptor beta chains drawn from one sample of a study of response to subunit inactivated influenza vaccine. TCRdb re-analysed the RT-PCR reads in MiXCR, keeping a single row per CDR3 protein. The sample lists around 710,000 distinct CDR3 sequences; approximately 14% were seen once. The sample in question was PBMCs from blood, obtained 14 days before vaccination. Receptors originate from a man aged 45-65 years who received an inactivated influenza vaccine. CDR3s include the opening cysteine and the closing phenylalanine or tryptophan. The D gene is left open where the match is weak. Size values are once, few and many counts, or a class for expanded clones, and some rows have none.

CDR3nt: TGCAGTGCTAGTCGGGCGGGAGATATGTATGAGCAGTTCTTC; CDR3aa: CSASRAGDMYEQFF; len: 14; j_gene: TRBJ2-1; abundance: .; v_gene: TRBV20-1; d_gene: TRBD2
CDR3nt: TGTGCCAGCAGCACGGGACAGGGCTTGTTCTTCCAAGAGACCCAGTACTTC; CDR3aa: CASSTGQGLFFQETQYF; len: 17; j_gene: TRBJ2-5; abundance: .; v_gene: TRBV6-2/TRBV6-3; d_gene: TRBD1
CDR3nt: TGCGCCAGCAGCCCCACGGACCTTCTGAATTTTGAGCAGTACTTC; CDR3aa: CASSPTDLLNFEQYF; len: 15; j_gene: TRBJ2-7; abundance: .; v_gene: TRBV5-1; d_gene: .
CDR3nt: TGTGCCAGCAGTTTATCGAAAAGCACAGATACGCAGTATTTT; CDR3aa: CASSLSKSTDTQYF; len: 14; j_gene: TRBJ2-3; abundance: .; v_gene: TRBV27; d_gene: .
CDR3nt: TGTGCCAGCAGCTTAGTGGGTTTCACAGATACGCAGTATTTT; CDR3aa: CASSLVGFTDTQYF; len: 14; j_gene: TRBJ2-3; abundance: few; v_gene: TRBV7-2; d_gene: .
CDR3nt: TGTGCCTGGAGTGTAGGGGAGGTAGATACGCAGTATTTT; CDR3aa: CAWSVGEVDTQYF; len: 13; j_gene: TRBJ2-3; abundance: .; v_gene: TRBV30; d_gene: .
CDR3nt: TGTGCCAGCAGTTTAACGGGGGGGCGGAATGAGCAGTTCTTC; CDR3aa: CASSLTGGRNEQFF; len: 14; j_gene: TRBJ2-1; abundance: few; v_gene: TRBV28; d_gene: TRBD2
CDR3nt: TGTGCCAGCAGTTACGCTAACGTGCTTCGCTTC; CDR3aa: CASSYANVLRF; len: 11; j_gene: TRBJ2-1; abundance: .; v_gene: TRBV6-2/TRBV6-3; d_gene: .
CDR3nt: TGCGCCAGCAGCTTGTCGGGCTTTTATCAGCCCCAGCATTTT; CDR3aa: CASSLSGFYQPQHF; len: 14; j_gene: TRBJ1-5; abundance: .; v_gene: TRBV5-1; d_gene: .
CDR3nt: TGTGCCATCAGTGAGTCCGGACTAGCGGAGTCCACAGATACGCAGTATTTT; CDR3aa: CAISESGLAESTDTQYF; len: 17; j_gene: TRBJ2-3; abundance: .; v_gene: TRBV10-3; d_gene: TRBD2
CDR3nt: TGTGCCAGCAGCTTATGGGCAGGGGTTTCTCAAGAGACCCAGTACTTC; CDR3aa: CASSLWAGVSQETQYF; len: 16; j_gene: TRBJ2-5; abundance: .; v_gene: TRBV7-2; d_gene: .
CDR3nt: TGTGCCTGGAGACCGACCGGGATGTTGGAGACCCAGTACTTC; CDR3aa: CAWRPTGMLETQYF; len: 14; j_gene: TRBJ2-5; abundance: few; v_gene: TRBV30; d_gene: .
CDR3nt: TGTGCCAGCAGTGTAACACTCTATAGCAATCAGCCCCAGCATTTT; CDR3aa: CASSVTLYSNQPQHF; len: 15; j_gene: TRBJ1-5; abundance: .; v_gene: TRBV6-1; d_gene: .
CDR3nt: TGTGCCAGCAGCGTAGCTCCGATGTCAGATACGCAGTATTTT; CDR3aa: CASSVAPMSDTQYF; len: 14; j_gene: TRBJ2-3; abundance: few; v_gene: TRBV9; d_gene: .
CDR3nt: TGTGCCAGCAGCCACCCCCGAGGCGAGCAGTACTTC; CDR3aa: CASSHPRGEQYF; len: 12; j_gene: TRBJ2-7; abundance: many; v_gene: TRBV4-2; d_gene: .
CDR3nt: TGTGCCAGCAGTGAAGGGGGGAGAGCTACGCAGTATTTT; CDR3aa: CASSEGGRATQYF; len: 13; j_gene: TRBJ2-3; abundance: .; v_gene: TRBV25-1; d_gene: .
CDR3nt: TGTGCCACCAGTGATTCGCTAAATGGAGGGGCTCGGAATGAGCAGTTCTTC; CDR3aa: CATSDSLNGGARNEQFF; len: 17; j_gene: TRBJ2-1; abundance: few; v_gene: TRBV24-1; d_gene: .
CDR3nt: TGTGCCAGCAGTGAGGGACTAGCGCGCACCTACGAGCAGTACTTC; CDR3aa: CASSEGLARTYEQYF; len: 15; j_gene: TRBJ2-7; abundance: few; v_gene: TRBV28; d_gene: TRBD2
CDR3nt: TGTGCCAGCAGTTACTCTTCCCCGCCTGAAGCTTTCTTT; CDR3aa: CASSYSSPPEAFF; len: 13; j_gene: TRBJ1-1; abundance: few; v_gene: TRBV6-2/TRBV6-3; d_gene: .
CDR3nt: TGTGCCAGCAGTGATTTGTTTATGGGAGGGCAGCCCCAGCATTTT; CDR3aa: CASSDLFMGGQPQHF; len: 15; j_gene: TRBJ1-5; abundance: .; v_gene: TRBV6-1; d_gene: .
CDR3nt: TGTGCCAGCAGCCACGGGACAGAAGAGACCCAGTACTTC; CDR3aa: CASSHGTEETQYF; len: 13; j_gene: TRBJ2-5; abundance: .; v_gene: TRBV3-1; d_gene: TRBD1
CDR3nt: TGTGCCACCGGGGTAGCGGGGTTCAATGAGCAGTTCTTC; CDR3aa: CATGVAGFNEQFF; len: 13; j_gene: TRBJ2-1; abundance: .; v_gene: TRBV24-1; d_gene: TRBD2
CDR3nt: TGCAGTGCTGCAACAGGGGATGAGCAGTTCTTC; CDR3aa: CSAATGDEQFF; len: 11; j_gene: TRBJ2-1; abundance: .; v_gene: TRBV20-1; d_gene: TRBD1
CDR3nt: TGTGCCAGCAGCTTAATTAACTACGAGCAGTACTTC; CDR3aa: CASSLINYEQYF; len: 12; j_gene: TRBJ2-7; abundance: many; v_gene: TRBV5-6; d_gene: .
CDR3nt: TGTGCCAGCGAACCGCGCAGCACAGATACGCAGTATTTT; CDR3aa: CASEPRSTDTQYF; len: 13; j_gene: TRBJ2-3; abundance: few; v_gene: TRBV12-3/TRBV12-4; d_gene: .
CDR3nt: TGTGCCAGCAGTTTTGTCCTCACCGGGGAGCTGTTTTTT; CDR3aa: CASSFVLTGELFF; len: 13; j_gene: TRBJ2-2; abundance: few; v_gene: TRBV12-3/TRBV12-4; d_gene: .